This T cell receptor (beta chain) was documented in a study of metastatic and nonmetastatic thyroid tumors. Overall study context: Malignant and benign thyroid patients had repertoires compared in peripheral blood and tumor or nodule tissue.

Authors' methods: A classifier of distant metastasis in papillary thyroid cancer was built from CDR3 differences (across clinicopathological groups). TCRdb used MiXCR to call clones anew from the PCR reads. In this record, the V and J calls reflect TCRdb's handling and not the investigators' own analysis. The profile covers under 25,000 clones, with about a quarter appearing a single time and roughly 6% taken by the ten largest. Thyroid surgery was performed in patients who had received no treatment beforehand. CDR3 length: 17 residues. The germline V gene has CDR1 SGHRS and CDR2 YFSETQ. After removal of 0 bases from V and 3 bases from J, the junction contained 7 bases not matched to a gene.

This chain connects TRBV5-1 to TRBJ2-2; 8 bases are shared with TRBD2. The TCR was taken from a female donor with papillary thyroid cancer or a benign thyroid nodule (not recorded which). Some clones in this sample may be carry-over from other donors' samples. What was sequenced was blood. The CDR3 loop is CASSLAGGRSDTGELFF. The CDR3 DNA is TGCGCCAGCAGCTTGGCAGGCGGGAGGTCTGACACCGGGGAGCTGTTTTTT.